The source of this T cell receptor (beta chain) is a study of T cell changes during pregnancy in multiple sclerosis. Profiling relied on immunoSEQ multiplex PCR, and the TCRdb table lists in-frame clones only, not all of them. In the table there are approximately 25,000 clones, around nine tenths of which are singletons. CDR3 length equals 13 residues. CDR1 is WNHNN, CDR2 SYGVQD, per germline (reference sequence). V lost 6 bases, J lost 1 base, and 10 bases lay in between. Material: CD4+ T cells from peripheral blood mononuclear cells, obtained in the first trimester of pregnancy. The chain uses TRBV10-1 and TRBJ2-7, with a tentative D call TRBD2 (6 bases). This TCR was recovered from a female donor in good health, enrolled as a control in a pregnancy study. The CDR3 loop reads CASSFSGSYEQYF. The DNA for the CDR3 is TGCGCCAGCAGCTTCAGCGGGTCCTACGAGCAGTACTTC.